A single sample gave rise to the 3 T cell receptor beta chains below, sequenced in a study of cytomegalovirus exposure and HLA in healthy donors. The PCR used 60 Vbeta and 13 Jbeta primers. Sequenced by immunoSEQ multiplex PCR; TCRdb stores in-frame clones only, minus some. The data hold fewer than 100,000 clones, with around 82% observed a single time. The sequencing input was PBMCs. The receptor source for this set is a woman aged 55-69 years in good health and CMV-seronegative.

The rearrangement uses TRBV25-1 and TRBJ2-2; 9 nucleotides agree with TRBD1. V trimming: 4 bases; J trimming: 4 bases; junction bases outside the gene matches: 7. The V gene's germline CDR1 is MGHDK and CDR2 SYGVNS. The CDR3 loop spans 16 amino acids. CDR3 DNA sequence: TGTGCCAGCAGTGTGTCGGGACAGGGACCCACCGGGGAGCTGTTTTTT. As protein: CASSVSGQGPTGELFF.

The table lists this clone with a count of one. CDR3 region: CASSARGGRANEKLFF. In nucleotides, the CDR3 is TGTGCCAGCAGCGCAAGGGGGGGCAGGGCGAATGAAAAACTGTTTTTT. V usage is TRBV9 and J usage is TRBJ1-4; maybe TRBD1 (6 bases). With 3 bases removed from V and 5 bases from J, the gap between germline ends came to 17 bases. Germline V CDR1 and CDR2: SGDLS, YYNGEE. This CDR3 spans 16 amino acids.

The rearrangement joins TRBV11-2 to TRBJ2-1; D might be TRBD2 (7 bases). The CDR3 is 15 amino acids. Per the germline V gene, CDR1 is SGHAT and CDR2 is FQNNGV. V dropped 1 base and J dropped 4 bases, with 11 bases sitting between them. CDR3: CASSLVRGGYNEQFF. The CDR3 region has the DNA TGTGCCAGCAGCTTAGTTAGGGGGGGATACAATGAGCAGTTCTTC.